The source of this T cell receptor (beta chain) is a study of shared clonotypes between healthy human individuals. Sequenced by immunoSEQ multiplex PCR; TCRdb stores in-frame clones only, minus some. Of a few million clones in the sample, under 95% were seen once. The CDR3 extends over 15 amino acids. The V segment lost 6 bases and the J segment 3 bases; nucleotides outside the gene matches: 7. Germline assignment: CDR1 KGHSH and CDR2 LQKENI. This clone occurred a few times. This TCR was sampled from a man aged 18 to 30 in good health. Some clones in this sample may be carry-over from other donors' samples. Material for sequencing was naive CD4+ T cells from PBMCs. Described subset: CD45RA+ positively selected. The V gene is TRBV18, the J gene TRBJ1-4; TRBD1 matches at 7 bases. The CDR3 bases are TGTGCCAGCTCTACTGACAGGGTACCTAATGAAAAACTGTTTTTT. Translating it yields CASSTDRVPNEKLFF.